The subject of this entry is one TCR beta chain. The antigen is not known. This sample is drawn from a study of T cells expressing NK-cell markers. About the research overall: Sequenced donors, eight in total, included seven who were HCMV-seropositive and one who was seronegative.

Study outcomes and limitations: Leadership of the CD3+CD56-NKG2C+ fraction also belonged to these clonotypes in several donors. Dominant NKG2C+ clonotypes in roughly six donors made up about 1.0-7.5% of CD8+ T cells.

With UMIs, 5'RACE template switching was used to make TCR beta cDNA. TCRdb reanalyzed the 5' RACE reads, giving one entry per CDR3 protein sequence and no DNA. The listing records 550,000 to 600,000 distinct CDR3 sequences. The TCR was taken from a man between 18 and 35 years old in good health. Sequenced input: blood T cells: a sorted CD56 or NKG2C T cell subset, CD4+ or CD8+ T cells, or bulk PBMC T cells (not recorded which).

The CDR3 here is CASRRWADATGELFF. The chain uses TRBV4-2 and TRBJ2-2. Per the germline V gene, CDR1 is LGHNA and CDR2 is YNFKEQ. This CDR3 region has 15 residues.